The entry below describes one T cell receptor (beta chain). Its cognate antigen is unknown. The data are from a study of T cells in localized non-small cell lung cancer. Study-level points and caveats: A median of around 58 clones ranked among the top 100 in tumor appeared in adjacent lung. Peak T cell clonality was found in uninvolved adjacent lung, exceeding tumor. Longer overall survival was seen with higher T cell density measured in blood. Heterogeneity remains possible because sequencing was limited to only one tumor region.

Data came from immunoSEQ multiplex PCR; TCRdb stores just in-frame clones and leaves some out. The table records around 140,000 clones, roughly 90% of them present only once. This CDR3 comprises 17 residues. Germline-derived CDR1 and CDR2 are ENHRY and SYGVKD. Trimming removed 3 bases at V and 0 bases at J, with 17 bases between. This clonotype was sampled from a female donor over 55 with stage I lung adenocarcinoma. The sample in question was peripheral blood, obtained before any cancer treatment. The gene calls are TRBV10-3 and TRBJ1-1; D might be TRBD1 (5 bases). DNA of the CDR3: TGTGCCATCAGTGAACTCGGGGGATTGGGGATGAACACTGAAGCTTTCTTT. Its protein is CAISELGGLGMNTEAFF.